Below, 2 T cell receptor beta chains from the same sample are listed, as sequenced in a study of CXCR3-negative and CXCR3-positive naive CD8 T cells. Through 5' RACE with UMI labels, the TRB cDNA libraries were prepared. TCRdb reanalyzed the 5' RACE reads, giving one entry per CDR3 protein sequence and no DNA. The sample has 80,000 to 95,000 distinct CDR3 sequences; the top ten hold about 1.6%. The sequenced sample consisted of naive CXCR3- CD8+ T cells from blood. Subset noted: CD45RO-CCR7+CD27+CD95- naive CD8+ T cells lacking CXCR3 (TNR3-). Every receptor here comes from a human donor in good health. Some clones in this sample may be carry-over from other donors' samples.

This chain uses TRBV29-1 with TRBJ1-5. There are 15 residues in the CDR3. Germline-derived CDR1 and CDR2 are SQVTM and ANQGSEA. The CDR3 sequence: CSVVLLDNSDQPQHF.

This chain uses TRBV6-5 with TRBJ2-1. This CDR3 contains 17 residues. CDR1 and CDR2 from the germline V gene are MNHEY and SVGAGI. CDR3 amino acids: CASSYSSLESSYNEQFF.